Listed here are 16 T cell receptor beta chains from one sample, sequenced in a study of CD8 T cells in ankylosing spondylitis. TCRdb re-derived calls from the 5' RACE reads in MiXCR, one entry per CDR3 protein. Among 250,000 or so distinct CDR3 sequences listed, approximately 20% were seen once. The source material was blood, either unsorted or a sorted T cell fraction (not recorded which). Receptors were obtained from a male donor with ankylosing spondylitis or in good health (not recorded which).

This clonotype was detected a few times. The chain's CDR3 is CASSLVERIASYNEQFF. As DNA, the CDR3 is TGTGCCAGCAGCTTGGTGGAGAGAATAGCCTCCTACAATGAGCAGTTCTTC. The chain employs TRBV5-6 and TRBJ2-1, with D unclear. The CDR3 has 17 residues. The V end lost 0 bases, the J end lost 0 bases, and 13 bases lay between the germline ends. The germline V gene encodes CDR1 SGHDT and CDR2 YYEEEE.

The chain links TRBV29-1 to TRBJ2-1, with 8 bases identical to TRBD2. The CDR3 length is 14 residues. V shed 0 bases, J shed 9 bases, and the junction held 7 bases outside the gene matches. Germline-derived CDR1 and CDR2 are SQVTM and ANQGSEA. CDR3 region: CSVEDWRGVGEQFF. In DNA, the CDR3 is TGCAGCGTTGAAGATTGGCGGGGGGTGGGTGAGCAGTTCTTC.

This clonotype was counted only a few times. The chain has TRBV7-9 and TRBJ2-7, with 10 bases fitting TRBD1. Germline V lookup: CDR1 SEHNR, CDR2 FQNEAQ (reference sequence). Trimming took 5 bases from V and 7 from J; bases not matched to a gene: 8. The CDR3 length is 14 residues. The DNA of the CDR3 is TGTGCCAGCAGCCACAGGGACAGGGGAGAAGAGCAGTACTTC. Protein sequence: CASSHRDRGEEQYF.

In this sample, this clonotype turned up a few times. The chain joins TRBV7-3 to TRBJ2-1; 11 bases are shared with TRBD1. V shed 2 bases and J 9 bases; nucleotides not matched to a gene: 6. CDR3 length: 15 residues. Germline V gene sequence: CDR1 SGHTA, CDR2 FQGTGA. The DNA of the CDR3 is TGTGCCAGCAGCTTATCCGGACAGGGGGCAGGTGAGCAGTTCTTC. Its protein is CASSLSGQGAGEQFF.

DNA for the CDR3: TGTGCCAGCAGCCAAGATCCCTGGGGCGCGGGAGGACTCGACGAGCAGTACTTC. Translated: CASSQDPWGAGGLDEQYF. The chain links TRBV4-2 to TRBJ2-7; 8 nucleotides line up with TRBD2. J gave up 5 bases and V 0 bases, and 15 bases lay outside the gene matches. Per germline, CDR1 LGHNA and CDR2 YNFKEQ. The CDR3 is 18 amino acids.

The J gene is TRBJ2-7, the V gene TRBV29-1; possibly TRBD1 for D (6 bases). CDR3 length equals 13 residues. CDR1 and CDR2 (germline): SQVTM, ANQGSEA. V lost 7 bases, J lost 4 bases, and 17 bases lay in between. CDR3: CSALGGHGYEQYF. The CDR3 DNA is TGCAGCGCCCTAGGGGGACACGGGTACGAGCAGTACTTC.

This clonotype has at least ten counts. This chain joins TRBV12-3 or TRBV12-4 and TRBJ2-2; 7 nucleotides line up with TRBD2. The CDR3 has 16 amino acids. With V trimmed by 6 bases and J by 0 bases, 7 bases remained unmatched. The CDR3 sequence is CASSLGTISNTGELFF. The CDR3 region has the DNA TGTGCCAGCAGCCTGGGGACTATATCGAACACCGGGGAGCTGTTTTTT.

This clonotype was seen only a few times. CDR3 DNA sequence: TGCAGTGCTAGAGATCTCGGTTCGGGAGGGCCCTACGAGCAGTACTTC. This encodes CSARDLGSGGPYEQYF. This chain links TRBV20-1 with TRBJ2-7, with 8 bases fitting TRBD2. Germline V gene data show CDR1 as DFQATT and CDR2 as SNEGSKA (reference sequence). The CDR3 runs 16 residues. J was trimmed by 2 bases and V by 0 bases; bases with no gene match: 9.

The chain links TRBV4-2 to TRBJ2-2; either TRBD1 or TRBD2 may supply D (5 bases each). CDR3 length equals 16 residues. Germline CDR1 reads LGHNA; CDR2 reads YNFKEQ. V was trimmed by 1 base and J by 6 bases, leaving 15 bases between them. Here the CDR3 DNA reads TGTGCCAGCAGCCAAGGGCAGGGAGTCCTATCCGGGGAGCTGTTTTTT. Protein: CASSQGQGVLSGELFF.

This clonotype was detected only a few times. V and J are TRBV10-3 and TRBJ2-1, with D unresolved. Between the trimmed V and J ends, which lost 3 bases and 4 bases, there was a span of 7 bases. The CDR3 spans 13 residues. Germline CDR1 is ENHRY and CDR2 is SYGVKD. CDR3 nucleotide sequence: TGTGCCATCAGTGACCGGAAGTACAATGAGCAGTTCTTC. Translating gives CAISDRKYNEQFF.

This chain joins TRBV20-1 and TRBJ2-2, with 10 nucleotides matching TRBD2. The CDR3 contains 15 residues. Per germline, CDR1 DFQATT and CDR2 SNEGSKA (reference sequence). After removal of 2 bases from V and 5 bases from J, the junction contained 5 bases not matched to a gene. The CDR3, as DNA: TGCAGTGCTAGAAGCACTAGCGGGATTACCGGGGAGCTGTTTTTT. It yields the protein CSARSTSGITGELFF.

The CDR3 DNA reads TGTGCCAGCAGCGCTCCCCTAGCGGGAGCGGGCACCGGGGAGCTGTTTTTT. Its protein is CASSAPLAGAGTGELFF. The J gene is TRBJ2-2, the V gene TRBV9; TRBD2 aligns across 10 bases. The V gene's germline CDR1 is SGDLS and CDR2 YYNGEE. V dropped 3 bases and J dropped 4; count of bases not matched to a gene: 9. The length of the CDR3 is 17 residues.

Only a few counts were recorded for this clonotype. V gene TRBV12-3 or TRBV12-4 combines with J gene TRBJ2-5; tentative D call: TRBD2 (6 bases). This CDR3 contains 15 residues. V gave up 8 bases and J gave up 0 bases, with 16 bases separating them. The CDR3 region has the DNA TGTGCCAGCCGGGGCTGGGGGGAGTACCAAGAGACCCAGTACTTC. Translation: CASRGWGEYQETQYF.

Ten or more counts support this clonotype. CDR3 sequence reads: CASSLSGRTYNEQFF. CDR3 nucleotide sequence: TGCGCCAGCAGTCTTAGCGGGAGAACGTACAATGAGCAGTTCTTC. This chain connects TRBV4-3 to TRBJ2-1, with 9 bases fitting TRBD2. V lost 6 bases and J lost 4; bases outside the gene matches: 7. CDR1 and CDR2 (germline): LGHNA, YSLEER. The CDR3 contains 15 residues.

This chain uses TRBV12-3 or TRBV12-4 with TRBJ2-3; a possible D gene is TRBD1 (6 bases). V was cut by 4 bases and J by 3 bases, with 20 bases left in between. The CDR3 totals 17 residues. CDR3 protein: CASSWATQGIATDTQYF. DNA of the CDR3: TGTGCCAGCAGTTGGGCAACTCAGGGGATTGCAACAGATACGCAGTATTTT.

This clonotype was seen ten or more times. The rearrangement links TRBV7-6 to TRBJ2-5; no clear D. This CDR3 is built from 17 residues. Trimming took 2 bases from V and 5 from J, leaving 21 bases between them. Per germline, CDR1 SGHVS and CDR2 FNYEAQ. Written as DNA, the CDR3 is TGTGCCAGCAGCTTACGTCAGATCGGCCTTTATACGGAGACCCAGTACTTC. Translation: CASSLRQIGLYTETQYF.